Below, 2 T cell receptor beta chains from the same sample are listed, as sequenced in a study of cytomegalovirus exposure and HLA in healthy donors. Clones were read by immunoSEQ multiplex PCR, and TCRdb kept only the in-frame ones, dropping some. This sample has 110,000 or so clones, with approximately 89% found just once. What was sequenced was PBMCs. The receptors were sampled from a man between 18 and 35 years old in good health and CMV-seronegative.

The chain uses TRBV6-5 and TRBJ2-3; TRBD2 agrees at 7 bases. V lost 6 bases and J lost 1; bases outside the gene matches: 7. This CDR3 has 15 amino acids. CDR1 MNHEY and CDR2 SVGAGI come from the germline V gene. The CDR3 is CASRNGLAGTDTQYF. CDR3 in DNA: TGTGCCAGCAGAAACGGGCTAGCGGGCACAGATACGCAGTATTTT.

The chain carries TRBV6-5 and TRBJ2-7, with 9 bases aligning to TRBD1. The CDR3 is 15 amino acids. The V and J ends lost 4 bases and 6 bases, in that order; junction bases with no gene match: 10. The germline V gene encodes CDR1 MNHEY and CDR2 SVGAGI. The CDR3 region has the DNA TGTGCCAGCAGTTCTTCCATGGGACAGGGAAGCGAGCAGTACTTC. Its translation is CASSSSMGQGSEQYF.